One sample yielded the 31 T cell receptor beta chains listed below, sequenced in a study of blood T cell repertoires in COVID-19. Assay used: immunoSEQ multiplex PCR; TCRdb lists only in-frame clones, some missing. The profile shows more than 350,000 clones, around 87% of them singletons. The source material was peripheral blood. Receptor source: a woman aged 30 to 39 with COVID-19, enrolled during active disease.

The chain employs TRBV7-2 and TRBJ2-3, with 12 positions matching TRBD2. Trimming removed 2 bases from V and 7 bases from J; junction bases left unmatched: 7. Germline CDR1 SGHTA, CDR2 FQGNSA. This CDR3 region has 16 residues. The CDR3 DNA follows: TGTGCCAGCAGCTTACCGACTAGCGGGAGTCCAAATACGCAGTATTTT. It encodes CASSLPTSGSPNTQYF.

The chain links TRBV5-1 to TRBJ2-7, with D perhaps matching TRBD1 (6 bases). Per the germline V gene, CDR1 is SGHRS and CDR2 is YFSETQ. V was cut by 0 bases and J by 0 bases, with 10 bases left in between. CDR3 length: 15 residues. The CDR3 here is CASSLAQGRSYEQYF. The CDR3 region has the DNA TGCGCCAGCAGCTTGGCACAGGGACGCTCCTACGAGCAGTACTTC.

The rearrangement uses TRBV30 and TRBJ2-1; 10 nucleotides match TRBD2. Trimming took 0 bases from V and 6 from J; bases not matched to a gene: 5. This CDR3 is 15 amino acids long. Germline V gene lookup returns CDR1 GTSNPN and CDR2 SVGIG (reference sequence). As DNA, the CDR3 is TGTGCCTGGAGTGTAGGGCTAGCGGGAGCCAATGAGCAGTTCTTC. It codes for CAWSVGLAGANEQFF.

The CDR3: CASSREGTGRDEQFF. In DNA form, the CDR3 reads TGTGCCAGCTCACGAGAAGGGACAGGGAGGGATGAGCAGTTCTTC. This rearrangement joins TRBV18 to TRBJ2-1, with 9 positions matching TRBD1. With 4 bases clipped from V and 8 bases from J, the junction kept 9 bases outside the gene matches. The CDR3 covers 15 residues. The germline V gene has CDR1 KGHSH and CDR2 LQKENI.

The chain employs TRBV5-5 and TRBJ2-3; D gene ambiguous. Germline V gene lookup returns CDR1 SGHKS and CDR2 YYEKEE (reference sequence). The CDR3 extends over 12 amino acids. The V end was cut by 0 bases, the J end by 4 bases, with 3 bases between. The CDR3 DNA reads TGTGCCAGCAGCTTGGCGGCAGATACGCAGTATTTT. It specifies CASSLAADTQYF.

This clone was counted between two and nine times. The sample carries other DNA sequences with the same CDR3. The V call is TRBV5-4, the J call TRBJ1-1, with 7 positions matching TRBD1. Germline trimming cut 4 bases from V and 5 bases from J; bases unmatched to any gene: 5. The CDR3 covers 13 residues. From germline, CDR1 is SGHNT and CDR2 YYREEE (reference sequence). CDR3 residues: CASSLNRGTEAFF. The CDR3 DNA reads as TGTGCCAGCAGCCTGAACAGGGGTACTGAAGCTTTCTTT. The whole variable domain, filled in from reference TRBV5-4 and TRBJ1-1, reads ETGVTQSPTHLIKTRGQQVTLRCSSQSGHNTVSWYQQALGQGPQFIFQYYREEENGRGNFPPRFSGLQFPNYSSELNVNALELDDSALYLCASSLNRGTEAFFGQGTRLTVV.

V and J are TRBV7-9 and TRBJ2-7; 12 bases are a match to TRBD2. From germline, CDR1 is SEHNR and CDR2 FQNEAQ (reference sequence). V trimming: 5 bases; J trimming: 4 bases; junction bases outside the gene matches: 6. This CDR3 comprises 15 residues. The CDR3 nucleotides are TGTGCCAGCAGCCTAACTAGCGGGAGGTTGTACGAGCAGTACTTC. This translates into CASSLTSGRLYEQYF. The full variable domain, completed using reference TRBV7-9 and TRBJ2-7, is DTGVSQNPRHKITKRGQNVTFRCDPISEHNRLYWYRQTLGQGPEFLTYFQNEAQLEKSRLLSDRFSAERPKGSFSTLEIQRTEQGDSAMYLCASSLTSGRLYEQYFGPGTRLTVT.

The chain has TRBV4-1 and TRBJ2-6; weak D call: TRBD1 (5 bases). The CDR3 totals 16 residues. V shed 5 bases and J shed 4 bases, with 15 bases lying between them. The germline V gene has CDR1 MGHRA and CDR2 YSYEKL. The CDR3 spells CASSSLRVSGANVLTF. CDR3 nucleotide sequence: TGCGCCAGCAGCTCACTCAGGGTCTCCGGGGCCAACGTCCTGACTTTC.

J is TRBJ2-2 and V is TRBV30, with 7 positions matching TRBD2. This CDR3 contains 13 residues. After removal of 4 bases from V and 2 bases from J, the junction contained 1 base not matched to a gene. From germline, CDR1 is GTSNPN and CDR2 SVGIG (reference sequence). DNA of the CDR3: TGTGCCTGGACTAGCGGCAACACCGGGGAGCTGTTTTTT. Protein product: CAWTSGNTGELFF. The entire variable domain, with the rest obtained from reference TRBV30 and TRBJ2-2, is as follows: SQTIHQWPATLVQPVGSPLSLECTVEGTSNPNLYWYRQAAGRGLQLLFYSVGIGQISSEVPQNLSASRPQDRQFILSSKKLLLSDSGFYLCAWTSGNTGELFFGEGSRLTVL.

The CDR3: CASSQGQGIRYGYTF. In DNA, the CDR3 is TGTGCCAGCAGCCAAGGCCAGGGGATTCGCTATGGCTACACCTTC. This chain links TRBV4-2 with TRBJ1-2; TRBD1 might be the D (6 bases). Germline lookup yields CDR1 LGHNA and CDR2 YNFKEQ. The CDR3 runs 15 residues. Trimming took off 1 base at V and 4 bases at J, with 13 bases between the two ends.

J is TRBJ1-4 and V is TRBV28, with TRBD1 as a possible D gene (6 bases). The germline V gene has CDR1 MDHEN and CDR2 SYDVKM. Trimming cost V 3 bases and J 4 bases, with 9 bases left between them. CDR3 size: 14 residues. The CDR3 loop reads CASSLGASNEKLFF. For the CDR3, the DNA is TGTGCCAGCAGTTTGGGGGCAAGTAATGAAAAACTGTTTTTT.

V usage is TRBV30 and J usage is TRBJ1-2; the D gene is possibly TRBD1 (6 bases). The germline gives CDR1 GTSNPN, CDR2 SVGIG (reference sequence). Trimming left V 0 bases short and J 7 bases short, with 18 bases between. The CDR3 consists of 15 residues. CDR3 loop: CAWSVLPSGGAGYTF. In nucleotides, the CDR3 is TGTGCCTGGAGTGTACTCCCCTCGGGGGGGGCTGGCTACACCTTC.

The chain couples TRBV5-5 to TRBJ1-5; perhaps TRBD1 as D (6 bases). Germline V gene sequence: CDR1 SGHKS, CDR2 YYEKEE (reference sequence). The CDR3 sequence is 16 residues long. Trimming took 1 base from V and 5 from J, leaving 16 bases between them. The chain's CDR3 is CASSLKAGARDQPQHF. The DNA of the CDR3 is TGTGCCAGCAGCTTGAAGGCAGGGGCACGCGATCAGCCCCAGCATTTT.

The chain employs TRBV15 and TRBJ2-1; TRBD2 agrees at 14 bases. Trimming took 3 bases from V and 10 from J; bases not matched to a gene: 5. Germline V gene lookup returns CDR1 LNHNV and CDR2 YYDKDF (reference sequence). The CDR3 loop spans 15 amino acids. CDR3 nucleotides: TGTGCCACCAGCAGGGGACTAGCGGGAGTGTCCGAGCAGTTCTTC. It is translated as CATSRGLAGVSEQFF.

The chain is built from TRBV7-9 and TRBJ2-2; D unclear. Deletions cut 7 bases from V and 1 base from J, with 19 bases between. CDR1 and CDR2 (germline): SEHNR, FQNEAQ (reference sequence). This CDR3 is built from 17 residues. CDR3 in amino acids: CASIPPEVVGNTGELFF. CDR3 coding DNA: TGTGCCAGCATCCCCCCAGAGGTAGTCGGGAACACCGGGGAGCTGTTTTTT. The full variable domain, in which reference TRBV7-9 and TRBJ2-2 provide the parts outside the CDR3, is DTGVSQNPRHKITKRGQNVTFRCDPISEHNRLYWYRQTLGQGPEFLTYFQNEAQLEKSRLLSDRFSAERPKGSFSTLEIQRTEQGDSAMYLCASIPPEVVGNTGELFFGEGSRLTVL.

J is TRBJ2-7 and V is TRBV28, with a weak D call TRBD1 (5 bases). This CDR3 has 14 amino acids. Looked up from germline, CDR1 is MDHEN and CDR2 is SYDVKM. V shed 8 bases and J shed 0 bases, with 14 bases lying between them. The CDR3 protein is CASSHRTSSYEQYF. CDR3 sequence (DNA): TGTGCCAGCTCTCACAGGACGAGCTCCTACGAGCAGTACTTC. Full variable domain (rest looked up from reference TRBV28 and TRBJ2-7): DVKVTQSSRYLVKRTGEKVFLECVQDMDHENMFWYRQDPGLGLRLIYFSYDVKMKEKGDIPEGYSVSREKKERFSLILESASTNQTSMYLCASSHRTSSYEQYFGPGTRLTVT.

DNA for the CDR3: TGCGCCAGCAGCTTGGTGGTAGCGGGTACCGGGGAGCTGTTTTTT. This translates into CASSLVVAGTGELFF. This chain links TRBV5-1 with TRBJ2-2, with TRBD2 matching 7 bases. The CDR3 loop spans 15 amino acids. The germline gives CDR1 SGHRS, CDR2 YFSETQ. J was trimmed by 5 bases and V by 0 bases; bases with no gene match: 4.

The genes are TRBV29-1 and TRBJ1-5; no definite D call. Trimming removed 4 bases at V and 2 bases at J, with 12 bases between. Per the germline V gene, CDR1 is SQVTM and CDR2 is ANQGSEA. The CDR3 has 14 amino acids. For the CDR3, the DNA is TGCAGCGTTGGGGGAGGTAGGGGCAATCAGCCCCAGCATTTT. Its translation is CSVGGGRGNQPQHF.

V usage is TRBV2 and J usage is TRBJ2-7, with a possible D match to TRBD2 (6 bases). CDR1 and CDR2 from the germline V gene are SNHLY and FYNNEI. V was trimmed by 1 base and J by 6 bases, leaving 13 bases between them. This CDR3 spans 14 amino acids. In nucleotides, the CDR3 is TGTGCCAGCAGTGAAGAGGGAGCGGGCCCCGAGCAGTACTTC. Its protein is CASSEEGAGPEQYF.

This chain links TRBV9 with TRBJ2-5; 13 positions agree with TRBD2. The CDR3 runs to 15 residues. J gave up 4 bases and V 0 bases, and 0 bases lay outside the gene matches. Germline V CDR1 and CDR2: SGDLS, YYNGEE. CDR3 loop: CASSVGLAGGETQYF. CDR3 coding DNA: TGTGCCAGCAGCGTAGGACTAGCGGGAGGAGAGACCCAGTACTTC.

This rearrangement joins TRBV11-2 to TRBJ1-6; D may be TRBD1 (6 bases). This CDR3 region has 15 residues. V was pared by 1 base and J by 8 bases, with 12 bases between. The germline CDR1 and CDR2 sequences are SGHAT and FQNNGV. This CDR3 reads CASSLGTVGDSPLHF. The DNA for the CDR3 is TGTGCCAGCAGCTTAGGGACAGTAGGAGATTCACCCCTCCACTTT.

The chain combines TRBV28 with TRBJ2-3; 11 nucleotides agree with TRBD2. The V gene's germline CDR1 is MDHEN and CDR2 SYDVKM. The junction had 4 bases not matched to a gene; V was cut back by 5 bases and J by 3 bases. The length of the CDR3 is 15 residues. This CDR3 reads CASSILAGATDTQYF. Written as DNA, the CDR3 is TGTGCCAGCAGTATACTAGCGGGAGCGACAGATACGCAGTATTTT.

V is TRBV18 and J is TRBJ1-5, with D possibly matching TRBD1 (5 bases). From germline, CDR1 is KGHSH and CDR2 LQKENI. The V gene lost 1 base and the J gene lost 3 bases, with 10 bases spanning the gap. The CDR3 is made up of 15 amino acids. The CDR3 DNA is TGTGCCAGCTCACCACGGAAAGGGGACAATCAGCCCCAGCATTTT. Translated, it gives CASSPRKGDNQPQHF.

V and J are TRBV2 and TRBJ2-7; 9 nucleotides line up with TRBD2. Germline CDR1 SNHLY, CDR2 FYNNEI. Trimming at V came to 8 bases and at J to 6 bases, leaving 5 bases not matched to a gene. This CDR3 region has 12 residues. The CDR3 bases are TGTGCCAGCGGGGGACTAGCTTTCGAGCAGTACTTC. Translating gives CASGGLAFEQYF. The full variable domain, completed using reference TRBV2 and TRBJ2-7, is EPEVTQTPSHQVTQMGQEVILRCVPISNHLYFYWYRQILGQKVEFLVSFYNNEISEKSEIFDDQFSVERPDGSNFTLKIRSTKLEDSAMYFCASGGLAFEQYFGPGTRLTVT.

The chain couples TRBV15 to TRBJ2-5, with 11 bases aligning to TRBD2. Germline trimming cut 2 bases from V and 5 bases from J; bases unmatched to any gene: 4. This CDR3 spans 15 amino acids. Germline V gene data show CDR1 as LNHNV and CDR2 as YYDKDF (reference sequence). Here the CDR3 reads CATSRIAGGGETQYF. CDR3 DNA sequence: TGTGCCACCAGCAGAATAGCGGGAGGGGGGGAGACCCAGTACTTC.

Comment on this clone: In the same sample, other DNA sequences code for this CDR3. The chain has TRBV7-9 and TRBJ2-5; D call uncertain. Germline CDR1 SEHNR, CDR2 FQNEAQ (reference sequence). The CDR3 has 12 amino acids. Trimming took off 1 base at V and 5 bases at J, with 5 bases between the two ends. The CDR3 sequence is CASSLVGETQYF. As DNA, the CDR3 is TGTGCCAGCAGCTTAGTCGGGGAGACCCAGTACTTC.

The V and J genes are TRBV7-8 and TRBJ1-6, with D tentatively TRBD1 (6 bases). V was shortened by 0 bases and J by 9 bases, with 27 bases between the two germline ends. Germline CDR1 is SGHVS and CDR2 is FQNEAQ. The CDR3 sequence is 20 residues long. The CDR3 DNA sequence: TGTGCCAGCAGCTTAGCCCCGTGGGGGATACCCAGGGGTTCGGGTTCACCCCTCCACTTT. Translation: CASSLAPWGIPRGSGSPLHF.

This chain joins TRBV5-1 and TRBJ2-2; a possible D gene is TRBD1 (6 bases). V was cut by 4 bases and J by 6 bases, with 13 bases left in between. The germline V gene encodes CDR1 SGHRS and CDR2 YFSETQ. The CDR3 has 14 residues. The CDR3 nucleotides read TGCGCCAGCAGCCCCGGGACACCCTCCGGGGAGCTGTTTTTT. Encoded protein: CASSPGTPSGELFF.

V gene TRBV5-1 combines with J gene TRBJ1-1; no clear D gene. V lost 2 bases and J 0 bases, leaving 11 bases between the germline ends. This CDR3 is built from 15 residues. The germline gives CDR1 SGHRS, CDR2 YFSETQ. In DNA, the CDR3 is TGCGCCAGCAGCTTATGGTCCACATTGAACACTGAAGCTTTCTTT. Translated: CASSLWSTLNTEAFF.

V usage is TRBV2 and J usage is TRBJ2-3; 9 bases are a match to TRBD2. J was trimmed by 4 bases and V by 6 bases; bases with no gene match: 11. The V gene's germline CDR1 is SNHLY and CDR2 FYNNEI. This CDR3 contains 16 residues. Here the CDR3 reads CASSRDLAGGPDTQYF. DNA for the CDR3: TGTGCCAGCAGCCGAGATCTTGCGGGAGGGCCAGATACGCAGTATTTT.

This clone was picked up a small number of times. This chain joins TRBV4-1 and TRBJ2-1; the D gene is possibly TRBD2 (6 bases). Germline CDR1 reads MGHRA; CDR2 reads YSYEKL. V lost 1 base and J lost 4, with 11 bases in between. The CDR3 is 15 amino acids. CDR3: CASSQVGGLYNEQFF. CDR3 coding DNA: TGCGCCAGCAGCCAAGTGGGGGGACTGTACAATGAGCAGTTCTTC.